Below, 10 T cell receptor beta chains from the same sample are listed, as sequenced in a study of cytomegalovirus exposure and HLA in healthy donors. PCR amplification relied on 60 Vbeta primers (plus 13 Jbeta primers). The data were produced by immunoSEQ multiplex PCR, yet TCRdb's version contains in-frame clones alone and is incomplete. This table holds some 28,000 clones. The material sequenced was PBMCs. Receptor source: a man aged 30 to 39 in good health and CMV-seronegative.

The rearrangement links TRBV25-1 to TRBJ1-4, with no clear D. Deletions cut 5 bases from V and 7 bases from J, with 11 bases between. The germline V gene encodes CDR1 MGHDK and CDR2 SYGVNS. This CDR3 spans 13 amino acids. CDR3 amino acids: CASSTKLGEKLFF. CDR3 DNA sequence: TGTGCCAGCAGTACCAAACTTGGTGAAAAACTGTTTTTT.

The V and J genes are TRBV5-1 and TRBJ1-2, with no clear D. Germline assignment: CDR1 SGHRS and CDR2 YFSETQ. The CDR3 covers 12 residues. V lost 2 bases, J lost 10 bases, and 12 bases lay in between. The CDR3 DNA sequence: TGCGCCAGCAGCTTAATTGGACTGGCCTACACCTTC. Translated, it gives CASSLIGLAYTF.

The chain employs TRBV6-4 and TRBJ2-2; possibly TRBD2 for D (6 bases). The V gene's germline CDR1 is MRHNA and CDR2 SNTAGT. This CDR3 contains 13 residues. The V end was cut by 4 bases, the J end by 3 bases, with 6 bases between. The CDR3 region is CASSAGDTGELFF. CDR3 DNA sequence: TGTGCCAGCAGTGCGGGGGACACCGGGGAGCTGTTTTTT.

This chain uses TRBV2 with TRBJ1-4, with TRBD1 matching 8 bases. The CDR3 loop spans 14 amino acids. V gave up 2 bases and J gave up 8 bases; unmatched junction bases: 4. Per the germline V gene, CDR1 is SNHLY and CDR2 is FYNNEI. The CDR3 loop reads CASSEQGAGEKLFF. In nucleotides, the CDR3 is TGTGCCAGCAGTGAACAGGGGGCGGGAGAAAAACTGTTTTTT.

V usage is TRBV6-5 and J usage is TRBJ1-6; 8 bases are a match to TRBD1. The CDR3 is 15 residues long. Germline V CDR1 and CDR2: MNHEY, SVGAGI. Trimming removed 2 bases from V and 11 bases from J; junction bases left unmatched: 8. CDR3 sequence (DNA): TGTGCCAGCAGTTACAGGCAACAGGGGGTCGCACCCCTCCACTTT. It encodes CASSYRQQGVAPLHF.

The rearrangement joins TRBV6-1 to TRBJ1-3; 8 nucleotides agree with TRBD1. The junction had 9 bases not matched to a gene; V was cut back by 4 bases and J by 4 bases. The V gene's germline CDR1 is MNHNS and CDR2 SASEGT. The CDR3 runs 16 residues. CDR3 coding DNA: TGTGCCAGCAGTGTAAACGGACAGGGATGGGGAAACACCATATATTTT. Residues: CASSVNGQGWGNTIYF.

The genes are TRBV11-2 and TRBJ1-3; no definite D call. V was pared by 1 base and J by 0 bases, with 7 bases between. From germline, CDR1 is SGHAT and CDR2 FQNNGV. The CDR3 loop spans 15 amino acids. CDR3 nucleotides: TGTGCCAGCAGCTTAGGGGCAGTCTCTGGAAACACCATATATTTT. Its protein product is CASSLGAVSGNTIYF.

The genes are TRBV4-2 and TRBJ1-2; 8 bases line up with TRBD1. Germline V lookup: CDR1 LGHNA, CDR2 YNFKEQ. This CDR3 contains 14 residues. The V segment lost 4 bases and the J segment 8 bases; nucleotides outside the gene matches: 9. CDR3 residues: CASSLNQGAGGYTF. The CDR3 DNA sequence: TGTGCCAGCAGCCTAAACCAGGGGGCAGGGGGCTACACCTTC.

The chain combines TRBV7-2 with TRBJ2-2; D gene uncertain. This CDR3 comprises 13 residues. Germline CDR1 SGHTA, CDR2 FQGNSA. V was trimmed by 5 bases and J by 4 bases, leaving 8 bases between them. The CDR3, as DNA: TGTGCCAGCAGCGACTGGGTCACCGGGGAGCTGTTTTTT. This gives the protein CASSDWVTGELFF.

The CDR3 DNA follows: TGCGCCAGCAGCTTGGCCCTACTAGCGGGAGGACCGGGTGGGTCGGAGACCCAGTACTTC. This translates into CASSLALLAGGPGGSETQYF. The rearrangement joins TRBV5-1 to TRBJ2-5, with 12 bases fitting TRBD2. This CDR3 comprises 20 residues. The V gene end was trimmed by 0 bases and the J gene end by 5 bases; junction bases not matched to a gene: 17. CDR1 is SGHRS and CDR2 is YFSETQ in the germline V gene.